A single sample gave rise to the 28 T cell receptor beta chains below, sequenced in a study of shared clonotypes between healthy human individuals. Sequenced by immunoSEQ multiplex PCR; TCRdb stores in-frame clones only, minus some. The table lists millions of clones, approximately 90% of them singletons. The sequenced sample was naive CD4+ T cells sorted from blood. The subset denotes: CD45RA+ positively selected. The receptors were sampled from a young man in good health.

This chain links TRBV10-3 with TRBJ1-1, with 8 nucleotides matching TRBD1. The V and J ends lost 6 bases and 0 bases, in that order; junction bases with no gene match: 9. The germline CDR1 and CDR2 sequences are ENHRY and SYGVKD. The CDR3 totals 16 residues. The CDR3 DNA is TGTGCCATCAGGCCGGGGACAGGACAGATGAACACTGAAGCTTTCTTT. Translating it yields CAIRPGTGQMNTEAFF.

CDR3 bases: TGTGCCAGCTCACCCCGGGGGCTAGCGGGGGGACTGGGCGAGCAGTTCTTC. Its protein is CASSPRGLAGGLGEQFF. The chain couples TRBV18 to TRBJ2-1, with 11 positions matching TRBD2. The V gene end was trimmed by 3 bases and the J gene end by 10 bases; junction bases not matched to a gene: 14. CDR3 size: 17 residues. Germline lookup yields CDR1 KGHSH and CDR2 LQKENI.

V gene TRBV25-1 combines with J gene TRBJ2-3; D gene unclear. In germline, CDR1 is MGHDK, CDR2 SYGVNS. V was pared by 7 bases and J by 0 bases, with 8 bases between. The CDR3 has 13 amino acids. Here the CDR3 reads CASTSRSTDTQYF. DNA of the CDR3: TGTGCCAGCACCTCCCGGAGCACAGATACGCAGTATTTT.

The chain is built from TRBV15 and TRBJ1-2; D not certain. This CDR3 comprises 18 residues. V dropped 0 bases and J dropped 8 bases, with 25 bases sitting between them. Germline V gives CDR1 LNHNV, CDR2 YYDKDF (reference sequence). The CDR3 loop reads CATSRDLIDGRSKRGYTF. The CDR3 DNA sequence: TGTGCCACCAGCAGAGATCTAATAGATGGCCGGTCTAAGAGGGGCTACACCTTC.

The genes are TRBV6-6 and TRBJ1-6; 10 bases are shared with TRBD1. Germline CDR1 and CDR2: MNHNY and SVGAGI (reference sequence). The junction had 3 bases not matched to a gene; V was cut back by 2 bases and J by 5 bases. This CDR3 region has 16 residues. In DNA, the CDR3 is TGTGCCAGCAGTTACCCCGGGACAGGGGATAATTCACCCCTCCACTTT. Protein: CASSYPGTGDNSPLHF.

This clone was seen once. The J gene is TRBJ1-1, the V gene TRBV4-1; 7 nucleotides match TRBD1. After removal of 10 bases from V and 4 bases from J, the junction contained 9 bases not matched to a gene. In germline, CDR1 is MGHRA, CDR2 YSYEKL. The CDR3 is made up of 13 amino acids. The CDR3 protein is CAKQIPGGTEAFF. Written as DNA, the CDR3 is TGCGCCAAGCAAATACCAGGGGGCACTGAAGCTTTCTTT.

This clone was seen once. The chain uses TRBV6-1 and TRBJ1-2, with 7 positions matching TRBD1. Per the germline V gene, CDR1 is MNHNS and CDR2 is SASEGT. The CDR3 extends over 15 amino acids. V lost 3 bases to trimming and J lost 4 bases; unmatched junction nucleotides: 8. DNA of the CDR3: TGTGCCAGCAGTGAGGGACAGTTAACCTTCTATGGCTACACCTTC. The encoded protein is CASSEGQLTFYGYTF.

The chain combines TRBV28 with TRBJ1-5, with D possibly matching TRBD1 (6 bases). Trimming left V 1 base short and J 0 bases short, with 7 bases between. The CDR3 is 15 amino acids. In germline, CDR1 is MDHEN, CDR2 SYDVKM. CDR3 amino acids: CASSLLQGSNQPQHF. Here the CDR3 DNA reads TGTGCCAGCAGTTTATTACAGGGTAGCAATCAGCCCCAGCATTTT.

The chain links TRBV7-9 to TRBJ2-5; 7 bases map to TRBD1. CDR3 length equals 14 residues. The germline V gene has CDR1 SEHNR and CDR2 FQNEAQ (reference sequence). Trimming took 7 bases from V and 2 from J; bases not matched to a gene: 7. The CDR3 DNA reads TGTGCCAGCAACAAAGGGACAGCTCAAGAGACCCAGTACTTC. It codes for CASNKGTAQETQYF. The full variable domain, completed using reference TRBV7-9 and TRBJ2-5, is DTGVSQNPRHKITKRGQNVTFRCDPISEHNRLYWYRQTLGQGPEFLTYFQNEAQLEKSRLLSDRFSAERPKGSFSTLEIQRTEQGDSAMYLCASNKGTAQETQYFGPGTRLLVL.

V and J are TRBV10-3 and TRBJ2-1; D possibly corresponds to TRBD1 (6 bases). Germline V gene sequence: CDR1 ENHRY, CDR2 SYGVKD. Trimming took off 3 bases at V and 9 bases at J, with 21 bases between the two ends. This CDR3 spans 16 amino acids. The CDR3 bases are TGTGCCATCAGTGACCGCGGACAGAGGGGAGATGGTGAGCAGTTCTTC. It translates to CAISDRGQRGDGEQFF.

This chain connects TRBV11-3 to TRBJ2-6; 7 nucleotides agree with TRBD2. With 5 bases clipped from V and 2 bases from J, the junction kept 18 bases outside the gene matches. The germline V gene has CDR1 SGHNT and CDR2 YENEEA. The CDR3 is 20 residues long. CDR3 nucleotides: TGTGCCAGCAGCCCGGAGGGAGGGAGTCCCTTGAGCCCTGGGGCCAACGTCCTGACTTTC. It translates to CASSPEGGSPLSPGANVLTF.

In the case of this clone: This sample also contains other DNA sequences that code for the same CDR3. Written as DNA, the CDR3 is TGTGCCAGCAGCTTAGGGGGCACGTCCACAGATACGCAGTATTTT. The encoded protein is CASSLGGTSTDTQYF. The rearrangement joins TRBV7-8 to TRBJ2-3, with D possibly TRBD1 on 5 matching bases. V gave up 1 base and J gave up 2 bases, with 10 bases separating them. CDR3 size: 15 residues. From germline, CDR1 is SGHVS and CDR2 FQNEAQ.

Here the CDR3 DNA reads TGTGCAAGTCCCCTACGTAATGAGCAGTTCTTC. Translating it yields CASPLRNEQFF. This sequence joins TRBV12-2 and TRBJ2-1; whether TRBD2, the table's D call, matches the DNA was not checked. TRBV12-2 is recorded as a pseudogene. The CDR3 loop spans 11 amino acids.

The CDR3 DNA reads as TGCGCCAGCAGTGAGTCCCTGGGGGGTCAAGAGACCCAGTACTTC. Protein: CASSESLGGQETQYF. The chain has TRBV10-1 and TRBJ2-5; D perhaps matches TRBD2 (6 bases). Germline lookup yields CDR1 WNHNN and CDR2 SYGVQD (reference sequence). The V end was cut by 0 bases, the J end by 2 bases, with 10 bases between. The CDR3 spans 15 residues.

V and J are TRBV10-3 and TRBJ1-1; 7 bases align to TRBD1. This CDR3 has 12 residues. CDR1 and CDR2 (germline): ENHRY, SYGVKD. The ends lost 8 bases at V and 6 bases at J; junction bases unmatched: 6. The CDR3 loop reads CAIRGQSPEAFF. As DNA, the CDR3 is TGTGCCATCCGGGGACAGTCCCCTGAAGCTTTCTTT.

This chain uses TRBV29-1 with TRBJ1-2; 7 bases line up with TRBD1. Germline V CDR1 and CDR2: SQVTM, ANQGSEA. The CDR3 sequence is 12 residues long. J lost 8 bases, V lost 2 bases, and 5 bases had no gene match. The CDR3 loop is CSVEPRGGGYTF. The CDR3 coding sequence is TGCAGCGTTGAACCCAGGGGGGGAGGCTACACCTTC.

Worth noting for this clone: Other DNA sequences in the sample encode the same CDR3. This rearrangement joins TRBV5-1 to TRBJ1-1; 8 bases map to TRBD1. The germline gives CDR1 SGHRS, CDR2 YFSETQ. Trimming cost V 4 bases and J 1 base; bases outside gene matches: 3. There are 14 residues in the CDR3. The DNA for the CDR3 is TGCGCCAGCAGCCTGGACAGGGCGAACACTGAAGCTTTCTTT. Its protein product is CASSLDRANTEAFF.

About this clone: Other nucleotide sequences in the sample specify the same CDR3. This chain connects TRBV19 to TRBJ2-2; D gene unclear. The ends were cut back, 0 bases at V and 8 bases at J, with 4 bases in the middle. CDR1 and CDR2 from the germline V gene are LNHDA and SQIVND (reference sequence). The CDR3 spans 12 residues. This CDR3 reads CASSIDSGELFF. The CDR3 coding sequence is TGTGCCAGTAGTATAGATTCAGGGGAGCTGTTTTTT.

The CDR3 protein is CAISELGTGNEKLFF. The CDR3 DNA follows: TGTGCCATCAGTGAGTTAGGTACAGGCAATGAAAAACTGTTTTTT. The V and J genes are TRBV10-3 and TRBJ1-4; tentatively, D is TRBD1 (5 bases). Germline V gene sequence: CDR1 ENHRY, CDR2 SYGVKD. This CDR3 is built from 15 residues. V gave up 1 base and J gave up 5 bases, with 11 bases separating them.

The table lists this clone with a few counts. The chain carries TRBV5-1 and TRBJ1-6; D call uncertain. The germline V gene encodes CDR1 SGHRS and CDR2 YFSETQ. The CDR3 is made up of 13 amino acids. Trimming took 1 base from V and 8 from J, leaving 7 bases between them. The CDR3 sequence: CASSLKSDSPLHF. The CDR3 DNA reads TGCGCCAGCAGCTTGAAATCCGATTCACCCCTCCACTTT.

This rearrangement joins TRBV7-2 to TRBJ2-7, with 8 bases that match TRBD2. After removal of 1 base from V and 0 bases from J, the junction contained 5 bases not matched to a gene. CDR1 and CDR2 (germline): SGHTA, FQGNSA. The CDR3 consists of 16 residues. CDR3 sequence reads: CASSLVGTSTSYEQYF. Written as DNA, the CDR3 is TGTGCCAGCAGCTTAGTAGGGACTAGTACCTCCTACGAGCAGTACTTC.

The V and J genes are TRBV25-1 and TRBJ2-3; D is perhaps TRBD2 (6 bases). Trimming stripped 4 bases from V and 1 base from J, with 12 bases between. Germline V gene lookup returns CDR1 MGHDK and CDR2 SYGVNS. The CDR3 loop spans 15 amino acids. The CDR3 nucleotides read TGTGCCAGCAGTGTGGGGACTCCCCGCACAGATACGCAGTATTTT. It is translated as CASSVGTPRTDTQYF.

This clone is a singleton in its sample. The genes are TRBV11-2 and TRBJ2-3; possibly TRBD2 for D (5 bases). Germline CDR1 is SGHAT and CDR2 is FQNNGV. CDR3 size: 15 residues. The germline V and J ends were trimmed by 1 base and 3 bases, with 11 bases remaining between them. In DNA, the CDR3 is TGTGCCAGCAGCTTAGTAGGGAGCACAACAGATACGCAGTATTTT. It is translated as CASSLVGSTTDTQYF.

The chain couples TRBV18 to TRBJ2-1; D not certain. V lost 6 bases to trimming and J lost 4 bases, with 7 bases between them. This CDR3 spans 12 amino acids. Germline values: CDR1 KGHSH, CDR2 LQKENI. The DNA of the CDR3 is TGTGCCAGCTCGTTTTCTTACAATGAGCAGTTCTTC. It translates to CASSFSYNEQFF.

About this clone itself: Other DNA sequences from this sample encode an identical CDR3 as well. The V call is TRBV6-5, the J call TRBJ1-3; 7 nucleotides agree with TRBD1. Germline V gene data show CDR1 as MNHEY and CDR2 as SVGAGI. The CDR3 is made up of 14 amino acids. V lost 6 bases to trimming and J lost 0 bases; unmatched junction nucleotides: 2. The CDR3 reads CASSRQGSGNTIYF. The CDR3, as DNA: TGTGCCAGCAGCCGACAGGGCTCTGGAAACACCATATATTTT.

The V call is TRBV11-2, the J call TRBJ2-3, with 10 bases matching TRBD2. With V trimmed by 1 base and J by 2 bases, 3 bases remained unmatched. Germline V gives CDR1 SGHAT, CDR2 FQNNGV. This CDR3 is 16 amino acids long. CDR3 sequence: CASSLGTSGATDTQYF. CDR3 DNA: TGTGCCAGCAGCTTAGGGACTAGCGGAGCCACAGATACGCAGTATTTT.

The chain is built from TRBV7-6 and TRBJ2-5; 8 bases align to TRBD2. CDR3 length: 14 residues. Unmatched junction bases numbered 3, after V lost 5 bases and J lost 1 base. Germline values: CDR1 SGHVS, CDR2 FNYEAQ. In nucleotides, the CDR3 is TGTGCCAGCAGCCTACTAGCGGCCCAAGAGACCCAGTACTTC. Translated: CASSLLAAQETQYF.

The J gene is TRBJ2-2, the V gene TRBV7-3; 8 bases are shared with TRBD2. Germline V gene lookup returns CDR1 SGHTA and CDR2 FQGTGA. With 4 bases clipped from V and 0 bases from J, the junction kept 7 bases outside the gene matches. The CDR3 length is 17 residues. CDR3 nucleotide sequence: TGTGCCAGCAGCTCAGGAAGCGGGGGAGCGAACACCGGGGAGCTGTTTTTT. Amino acids: CASSSGSGGANTGELFF.